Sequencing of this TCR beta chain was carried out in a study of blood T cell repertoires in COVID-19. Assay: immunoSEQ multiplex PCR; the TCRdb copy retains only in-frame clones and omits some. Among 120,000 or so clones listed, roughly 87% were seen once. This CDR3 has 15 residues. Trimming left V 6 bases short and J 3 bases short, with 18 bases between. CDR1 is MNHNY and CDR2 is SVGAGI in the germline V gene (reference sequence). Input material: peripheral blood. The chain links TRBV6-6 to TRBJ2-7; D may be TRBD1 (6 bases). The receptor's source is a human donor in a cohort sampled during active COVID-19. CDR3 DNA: TGTGCCAGCAGCAAAGAAGACAGGACCATCTACGAGCAGTACTTC. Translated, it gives CASSKEDRTIYEQYF.